These 10 T cell receptor beta chains originate from one sample sequenced in a study of blood T cell repertoires in COVID-19. Produced via immunoSEQ multiplex PCR; TCRdb's table is partial and in-frame only. This sample has more than 300,000 clones, with over 75% found just once. Source material: peripheral blood. These receptors all come from a woman in her twenties or thirties with COVID-19, enrolled during active disease.

This clone occurred once. J is TRBJ1-4 and V is TRBV2, with TRBD1 matching over 8 bases. With V trimmed by 7 bases and J by 9 bases, 19 bases remained unmatched. The CDR3 spans 17 residues. The germline V gene has CDR1 SNHLY and CDR2 FYNNEI. The DNA for the CDR3 is TGTGCCAGCACTTCTCGGACAGGGTGGGGGAGCAAACAAAAACTGTTTTTT. Its translation: CASTSRTGWGSKQKLFF. The whole variable domain, remainder taken from reference TRBV2 and TRBJ1-4, is EPEVTQTPSHQVTQMGQEVILRCVPISNHLYFYWYRQILGQKVEFLVSFYNNEISEKSEIFDDQFSVERPDGSNFTLKIRSTKLEDSAMYFCASTSRTGWGSKQKLFFGSGTQLSVL.

In nucleotides, the CDR3 is TGTGCCAGCAGCTTAGCGGGTGGGGCGGAGACCCAGTACTTC. Protein: CASSLAGGAETQYF. J is TRBJ2-5 and V is TRBV7-9; tentative D call: TRBD1 (5 bases). The V end lost 0 bases, the J end lost 5 bases, and 10 bases lay between the germline ends. CDR3 length: 14 amino acids. Germline values: CDR1 SEHNR, CDR2 FQNEAQ (reference sequence).

This chain links TRBV27 with TRBJ2-3; TRBD2 agrees at 9 bases. Per germline, CDR1 MNHEY and CDR2 SMNVEV (reference sequence). Trimming took 5 bases from V and 3 from J; bases not matched to a gene: 6. This CDR3 has 15 residues. CDR3 sequence (DNA): TGTGCCAGCAGTACTAGCGGGCCCCGTACAGATACGCAGTATTTT. Protein product: CASSTSGPRTDTQYF.

CDR3 nucleotides: TGTGCCTGGGATCCCGGGACAGGGGACCAAGAGACCCAGTACTTC. This sequence encodes CAWDPGTGDQETQYF. V and J are TRBV30 and TRBJ2-5, with 10 bases lining up with TRBD1. This CDR3 spans 15 amino acids. In germline, CDR1 is GTSNPN, CDR2 SVGIG (reference sequence). J gave up 0 bases and V 5 bases, and 6 bases lay outside the gene matches.

This chain joins TRBV6-2 or TRBV6-3 and TRBJ2-5; D possibly corresponds to TRBD2 (6 bases). CDR3 length equals 15 residues. Trimming took off 1 base at V and 3 bases at J, with 12 bases between the two ends. CDR1 is MNHEY and CDR2 is SVGEGT in the germline V gene. The CDR3 is CASSYLGTPEETQYF. CDR3 coding DNA: TGTGCCAGCAGTTACTTGGGGACTCCCGAAGAGACCCAGTACTTC.

This clone was counted between two and nine times. The CDR3 sequence is CASRTHGTGVTGELFF. CDR3 DNA: TGTGCCAGTAGAACACACGGGACAGGGGTCACCGGGGAGCTGTTTTTT. V gene TRBV19 combines with J gene TRBJ2-2, with 10 bases aligning to TRBD1. Germline V gives CDR1 LNHDA, CDR2 SQIVND (reference sequence). This CDR3 contains 16 residues. Trimming removed 6 bases from V and 4 bases from J; junction bases left unmatched: 8.

About this clone itself: Other DNA sequences within the sample encode an identical CDR3. The chain links TRBV2 to TRBJ1-1; 8 bases are shared with TRBD1. The CDR3 extends over 14 amino acids. From germline, CDR1 is SNHLY and CDR2 FYNNEI. The trim removed 5 bases at V and 4 bases at J, leaving 6 bases unmatched. The CDR3 region has the DNA TGTGCCAGCAGTTTACAGGGGGATGTCACTGAAGCTTTCTTT. Translated, it gives CASSLQGDVTEAFF.

The chain has TRBV9 and TRBJ1-6; a possible D gene is TRBD1 (5 bases). The V end lost 1 base, the J end lost 4 bases, and 12 bases lay between the germline ends. This CDR3 is 16 amino acids long. Per the germline V gene, CDR1 is SGDLS and CDR2 is YYNGEE. CDR3 nucleotide sequence: TGTGCCAGCAGCGTAACCCGCGACAGATATAATTCACCCCTCCACTTT. This gives the protein CASSVTRDRYNSPLHF.

The rearrangement joins TRBV6-1 to TRBJ1-4; D is ambiguous. The CDR3 length is 13 residues. V was shortened by 2 bases and J by 10 bases, with 11 bases between the two germline ends. The germline V gene has CDR1 MNHNS and CDR2 SASEGT. CDR3 sequence reads: CASSESLYGKLFF. As DNA, the CDR3 is TGTGCCAGCAGTGAATCTTTGTACGGAAAACTGTTTTTT.

The chain uses TRBV5-1 and TRBJ2-1; D possibly corresponds to TRBD2 (5 bases). The CDR3 length is 14 residues. Trimming took 1 base from V and 9 from J, leaving 14 bases between them. Germline V lookup: CDR1 SGHRS, CDR2 YFSETQ. The CDR3 loop is CASSLWSGTGEQFF. In DNA form, the CDR3 reads TGCGCCAGCAGCTTGTGGTCGGGAACCGGTGAGCAGTTCTTC.